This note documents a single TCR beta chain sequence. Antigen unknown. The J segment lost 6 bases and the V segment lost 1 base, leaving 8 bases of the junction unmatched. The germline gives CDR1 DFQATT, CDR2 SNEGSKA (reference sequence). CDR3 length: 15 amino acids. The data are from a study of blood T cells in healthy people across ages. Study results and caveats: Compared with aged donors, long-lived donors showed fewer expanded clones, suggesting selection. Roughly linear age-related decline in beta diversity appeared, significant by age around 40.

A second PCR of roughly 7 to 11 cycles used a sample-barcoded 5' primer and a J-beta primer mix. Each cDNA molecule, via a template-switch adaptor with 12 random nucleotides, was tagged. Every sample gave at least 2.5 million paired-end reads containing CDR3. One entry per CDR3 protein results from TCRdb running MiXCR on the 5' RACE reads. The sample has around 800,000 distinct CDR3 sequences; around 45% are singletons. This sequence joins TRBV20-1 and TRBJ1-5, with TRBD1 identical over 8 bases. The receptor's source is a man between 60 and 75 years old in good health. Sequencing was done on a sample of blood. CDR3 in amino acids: CSARGGAGGPQPQHF. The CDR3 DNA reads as TGCAGTGCTAGAGGGGGGGCAGGGGGCCCTCAGCCCCAGCATTTT.